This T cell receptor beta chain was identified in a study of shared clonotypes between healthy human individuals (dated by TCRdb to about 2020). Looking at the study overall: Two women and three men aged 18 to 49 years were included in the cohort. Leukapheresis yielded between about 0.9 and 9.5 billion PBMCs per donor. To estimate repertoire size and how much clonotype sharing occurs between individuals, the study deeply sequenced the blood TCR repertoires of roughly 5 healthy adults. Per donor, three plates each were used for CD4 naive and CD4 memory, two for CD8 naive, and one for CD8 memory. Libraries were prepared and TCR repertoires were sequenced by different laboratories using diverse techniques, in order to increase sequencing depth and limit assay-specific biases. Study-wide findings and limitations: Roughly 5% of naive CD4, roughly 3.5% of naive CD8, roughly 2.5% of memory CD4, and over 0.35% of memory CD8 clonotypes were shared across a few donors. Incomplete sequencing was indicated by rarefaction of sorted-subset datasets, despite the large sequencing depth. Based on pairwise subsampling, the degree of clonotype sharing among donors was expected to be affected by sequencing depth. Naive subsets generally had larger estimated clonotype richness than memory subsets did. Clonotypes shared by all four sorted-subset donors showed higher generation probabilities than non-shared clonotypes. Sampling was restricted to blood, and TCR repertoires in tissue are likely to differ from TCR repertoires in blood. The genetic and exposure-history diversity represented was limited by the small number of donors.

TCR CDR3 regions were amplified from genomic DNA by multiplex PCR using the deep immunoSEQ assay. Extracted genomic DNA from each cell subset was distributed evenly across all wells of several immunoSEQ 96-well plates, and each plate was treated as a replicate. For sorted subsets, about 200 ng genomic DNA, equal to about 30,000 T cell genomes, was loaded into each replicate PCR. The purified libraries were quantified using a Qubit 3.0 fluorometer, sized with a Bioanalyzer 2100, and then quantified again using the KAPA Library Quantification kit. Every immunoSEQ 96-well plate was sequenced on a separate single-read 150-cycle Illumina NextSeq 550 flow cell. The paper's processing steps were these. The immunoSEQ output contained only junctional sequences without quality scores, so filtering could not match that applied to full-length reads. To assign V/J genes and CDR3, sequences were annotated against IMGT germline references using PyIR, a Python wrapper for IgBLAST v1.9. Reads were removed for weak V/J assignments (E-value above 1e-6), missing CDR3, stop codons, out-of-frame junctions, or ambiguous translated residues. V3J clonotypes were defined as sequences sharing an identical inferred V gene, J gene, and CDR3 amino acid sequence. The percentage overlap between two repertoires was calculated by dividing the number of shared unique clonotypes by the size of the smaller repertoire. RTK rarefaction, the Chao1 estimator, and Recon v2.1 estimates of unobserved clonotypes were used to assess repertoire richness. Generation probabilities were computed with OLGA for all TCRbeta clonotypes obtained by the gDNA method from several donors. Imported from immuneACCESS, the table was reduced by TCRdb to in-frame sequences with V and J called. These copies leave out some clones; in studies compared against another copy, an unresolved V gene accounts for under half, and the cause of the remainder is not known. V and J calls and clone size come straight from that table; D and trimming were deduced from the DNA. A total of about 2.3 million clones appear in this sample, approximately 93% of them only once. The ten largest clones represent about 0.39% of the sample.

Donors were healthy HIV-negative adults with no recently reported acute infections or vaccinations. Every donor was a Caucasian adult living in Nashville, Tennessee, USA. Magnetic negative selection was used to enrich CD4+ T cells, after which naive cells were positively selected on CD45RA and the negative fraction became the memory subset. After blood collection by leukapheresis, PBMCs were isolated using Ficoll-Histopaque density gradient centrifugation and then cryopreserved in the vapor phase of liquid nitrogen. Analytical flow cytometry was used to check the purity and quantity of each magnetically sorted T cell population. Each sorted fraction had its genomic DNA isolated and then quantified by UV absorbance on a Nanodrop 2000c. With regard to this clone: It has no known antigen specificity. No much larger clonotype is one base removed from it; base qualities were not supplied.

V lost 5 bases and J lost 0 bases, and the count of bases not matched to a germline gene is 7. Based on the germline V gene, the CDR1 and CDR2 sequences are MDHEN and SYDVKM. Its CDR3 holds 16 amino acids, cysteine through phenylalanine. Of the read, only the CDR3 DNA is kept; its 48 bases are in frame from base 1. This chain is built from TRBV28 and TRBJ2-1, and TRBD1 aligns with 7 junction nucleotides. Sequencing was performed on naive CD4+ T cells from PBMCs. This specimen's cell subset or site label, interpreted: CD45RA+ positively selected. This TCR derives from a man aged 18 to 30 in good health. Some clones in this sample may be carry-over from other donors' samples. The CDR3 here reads CASSPRQGGSYNEQFF. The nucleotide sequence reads TGTGCCAGCAGTCCCCGACAGGGCGGCTCCTACAATGAGCAGTTCTTC.